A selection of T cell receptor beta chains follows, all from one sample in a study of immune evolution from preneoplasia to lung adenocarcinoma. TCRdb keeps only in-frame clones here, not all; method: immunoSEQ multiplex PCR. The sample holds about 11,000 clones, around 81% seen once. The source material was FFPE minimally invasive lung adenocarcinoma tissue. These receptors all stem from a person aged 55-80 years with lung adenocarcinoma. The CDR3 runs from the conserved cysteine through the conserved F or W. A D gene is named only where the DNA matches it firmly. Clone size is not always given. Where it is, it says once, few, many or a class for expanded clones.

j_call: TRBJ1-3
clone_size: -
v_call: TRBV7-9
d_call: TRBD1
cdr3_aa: CASSPLPRGTGEAGNTIYF
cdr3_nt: TGTGCCAGCAGCCCCTTACCGCGGGGGACAGGGGAGGCTGGAAACACCATATATTTT

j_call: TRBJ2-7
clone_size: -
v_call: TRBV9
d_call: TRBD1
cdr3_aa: CASSAGQGWRTYEQYF
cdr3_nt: TGTGCCAGCAGCGCGGGACAGGGGTGGAGGACCTACGAGCAGTACTTC

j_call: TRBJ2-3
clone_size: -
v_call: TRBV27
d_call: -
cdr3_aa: CASLRGGTDTQYF
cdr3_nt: TGTGCCAGCCTGAGGGGGGGGACAGATACGCAGTATTTT

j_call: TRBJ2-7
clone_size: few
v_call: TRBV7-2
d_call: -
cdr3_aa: CASSLVQDISYEQYF
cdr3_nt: TGTGCCAGCAGCTTAGTCCAGGACATCTCCTACGAGCAGTACTTC

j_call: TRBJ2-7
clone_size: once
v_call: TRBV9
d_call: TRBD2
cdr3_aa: CASSTTGTNAYEQYF
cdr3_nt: TGTGCCAGCAGCACCACCGGGACTAACGCCTACGAGCAGTACTTC

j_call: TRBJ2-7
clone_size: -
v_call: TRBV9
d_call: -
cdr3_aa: CASSPHVRSYEQYF
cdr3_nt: TGTGCCAGCAGCCCGCACGTCCGCTCCTACGAGCAGTACTTC

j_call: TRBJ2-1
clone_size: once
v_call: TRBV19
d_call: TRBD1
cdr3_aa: CASGFKPGQLDNEQFF
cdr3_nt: TGTGCCAGTGGCTTCAAACCGGGACAGTTAGACAATGAGCAGTTCTTC

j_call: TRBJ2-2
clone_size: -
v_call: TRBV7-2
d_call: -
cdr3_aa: CASSYGTLNTGELFF
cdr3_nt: TGTGCCAGCAGCTACGGGACTTTGAACACCGGGGAGCTGTTTTTT

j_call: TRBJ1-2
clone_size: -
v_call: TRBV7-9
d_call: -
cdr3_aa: CASSLAQAGSYGYTF
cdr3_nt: TGTGCCAGCAGCTTAGCCCAGGCAGGCAGCTATGGCTACACCTTC

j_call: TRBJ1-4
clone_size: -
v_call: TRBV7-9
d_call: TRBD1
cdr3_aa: CASGTGMDEKLFF
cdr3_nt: TGTGCCAGCGGGACAGGGATGGACGAAAAACTGTTTTTT

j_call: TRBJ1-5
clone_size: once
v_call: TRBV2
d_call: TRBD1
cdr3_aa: CASGRQGYQPQHF
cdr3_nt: TGTGCCAGCGGAAGACAGGGATATCAGCCCCAGCATTTT

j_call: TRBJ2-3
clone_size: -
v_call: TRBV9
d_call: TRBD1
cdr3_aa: CASSTRDRPTDTQYF
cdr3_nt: TGTGCCAGCAGCACACGGGACAGACCCACAGATACGCAGTATTTT

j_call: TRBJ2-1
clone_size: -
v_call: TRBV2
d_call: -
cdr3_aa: CASRRRGVYNEQFF
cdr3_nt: TGTGCCAGCAGGCGAAGGGGAGTCTACAATGAGCAGTTCTTC

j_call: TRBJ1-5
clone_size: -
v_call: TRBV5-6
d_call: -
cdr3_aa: CASSPDGGLNQPQHF
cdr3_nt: TGTGCCAGCAGCCCGGACGGGGGTCTAAATCAGCCCCAGCATTTT

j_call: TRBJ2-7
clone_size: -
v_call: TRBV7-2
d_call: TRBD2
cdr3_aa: CASRLAGATYEQYF
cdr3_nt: TGTGCCAGCAGACTAGCGGGGGCTACCTACGAGCAGTACTTC

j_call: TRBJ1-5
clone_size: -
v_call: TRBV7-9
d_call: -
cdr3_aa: CASSLVGRGRNQPQHF
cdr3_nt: TGTGCCAGCAGCTTAGTGGGACGGGGGAGGAATCAGCCCCAGCATTTT

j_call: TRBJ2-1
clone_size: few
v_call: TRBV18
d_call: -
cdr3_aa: CASSPGRVGAYNEQFF
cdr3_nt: TGTGCCAGCTCACCAGGTAGGGTTGGGGCCTACAATGAGCAGTTCTTC

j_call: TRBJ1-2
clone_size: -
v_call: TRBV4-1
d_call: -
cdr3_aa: CASSQDGPQGDYGYTF
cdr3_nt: TGCGCCAGCAGCCAAGACGGCCCCCAGGGCGACTATGGCTACACCTTC

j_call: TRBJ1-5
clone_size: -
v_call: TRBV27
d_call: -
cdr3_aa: CASSFGYGGNQPQHF
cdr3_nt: TGTGCCAGCAGTTTTGGATATGGGGGCAATCAGCCCCAGCATTTT

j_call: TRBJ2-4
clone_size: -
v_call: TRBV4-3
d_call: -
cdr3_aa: CASSQDVGLAKNIQYF
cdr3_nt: TGCGCCAGCAGCCAAGATGTAGGGCTAGCCAAAAACATTCAGTACTTC

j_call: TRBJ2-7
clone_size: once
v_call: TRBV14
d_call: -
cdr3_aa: CASSQEWRTEQYF
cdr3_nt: TGTGCCAGCAGCCAAGAATGGCGGACGGAGCAGTACTTC

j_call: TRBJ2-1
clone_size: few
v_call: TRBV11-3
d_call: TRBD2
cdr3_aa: CASSSPGPKTSGVYNEQFF
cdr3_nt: TGTGCCAGCAGTTCCCCGGGACCGAAGACTAGCGGGGTCTACAATGAGCAGTTCTTC

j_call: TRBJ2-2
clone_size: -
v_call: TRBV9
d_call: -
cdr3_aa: CASSVLSRETGELFF
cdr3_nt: TGTGCCAGCAGCGTTCTTTCCCGGGAAACCGGGGAGCTGTTTTTT

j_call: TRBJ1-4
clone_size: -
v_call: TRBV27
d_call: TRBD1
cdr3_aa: CASSTGDSKLFF
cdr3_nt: TGTGCCAGCAGTACAGGGGATTCAAAACTGTTTTTT

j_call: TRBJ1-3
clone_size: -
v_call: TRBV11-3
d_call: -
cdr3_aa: CASSSSPGASGNTIYF
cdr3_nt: TGTGCCAGCAGCTCCTCCCCGGGAGCCTCTGGAAACACCATATATTTT

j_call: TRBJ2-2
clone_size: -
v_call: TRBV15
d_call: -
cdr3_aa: CATRVGGSTGELFF
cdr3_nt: TGTGCCACCAGAGTCGGGGGCTCCACCGGGGAGCTGTTTTTT

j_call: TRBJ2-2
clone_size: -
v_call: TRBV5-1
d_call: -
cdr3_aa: CASSLDRGQRGTGELFF
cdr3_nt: TGCGCCAGCAGCTTGGATCGCGGCCAGCGCGGCACCGGGGAGCTGTTTTTT

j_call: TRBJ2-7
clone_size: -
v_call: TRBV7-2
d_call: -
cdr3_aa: CASSLTTGSYEQYF
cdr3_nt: TGTGCCAGCAGCTTAACGACAGGTTCCTACGAGCAGTACTTC

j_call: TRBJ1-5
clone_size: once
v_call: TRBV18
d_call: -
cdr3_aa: CASSPGGARQPQHF
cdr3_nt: TGTGCCAGCTCACCGGGGGGGGCGCGGCAGCCCCAGCATTTT